The entry below describes one T cell receptor beta chain. This specimen belongs to a study of patients and donors after allogeneic stem cell transplantation. TCRdb re-derived calls from the RT-PCR reads in MiXCR, one entry per CDR3 protein. The data hold about 230,000 distinct CDR3 sequences, with around 14% observed a single time. V was trimmed by 3 bases and J by 7 bases, leaving 17 bases between them. The length of the CDR3 is 14 residues. CDR1 is SGHNT and CDR2 is YYREEE in the germline V gene (reference sequence). The specimen was blood, either unsorted or a sorted T cell fraction (not recorded which). The clonotype comes from a human donor who was either an allogeneic HSCT recipient or a stem cell or donor lymphocyte infusion donor (not recorded which). It is not recorded whose cells these are; they may come from a transplant donor. J is TRBJ2-7 and V is TRBV5-4; D may match TRBD1 or TRBD2 (5 bases each). CDR3: CASSWDPTREEQYF. The DNA for the CDR3 is TGTGCCAGCAGCTGGGACCCTACAAGAGAGGAGCAGTACTTC.